This passage covers 14 T cell receptor beta chains from one sample sequenced in a study of blood T cell repertoires in COVID-19 (dated by TCRdb to the early 2020s). The library came from the immunoSEQ multiplex PCR assay. Not all clones reach the TCRdb copy of this immuneACCESS table, which keeps in-frame sequences only. Checked studies attribute under half of the gap to unresolved V genes and leave the rest unexplained. For this sample there are approximately 86,000 clones; 75% to 90% appear just once. The biggest ten clones account for 9% to 12% of the sample. Sequencing used peripheral blood. These receptors were collected from a woman between 65 and 79 years old with acute or convalescent COVID-19.

DNA for the CDR3: TGTGCCATCAGTAGGGCAGGGGAGAATGAAAAACTGTTTTTT. It translates to CAISRAGENEKLFF. V gene TRBV10-3 combines with J gene TRBJ1-4; maybe TRBD1 (6 bases). This CDR3 region has 14 residues. Germline values: CDR1 ENHRY, CDR2 SYGVKD. V gave up 5 bases and J gave up 5 bases, with 12 bases separating them.

The V gene is TRBV21-1, the J gene TRBJ2-1; TRBD2 was called by the table and not checked on the DNA. TRBV21-1 is a known pseudogene. The CDR3 runs 18 residues. The CDR3 sequence: CASSTTPAPAASYNEQFF. As DNA, the CDR3 is TGTGCCAGCAGCACGACCCCAGCCCCAGCGGCCTCCTACAATGAGCAGTTCTTC.

This clone has just a few counts. The chain employs TRBV4-1 and TRBJ1-6; D unresolved. The CDR3 loop spans 16 amino acids. V was shortened by 0 bases and J by 9 bases, with 15 bases between the two germline ends. Germline CDR1 MGHRA, CDR2 YSYEKL. CDR3 protein: CASSQDLGWGGSPLHF. CDR3 DNA: TGCGCCAGCAGCCAAGATTTGGGGTGGGGAGGTTCACCCCTCCACTTT.

The CDR3 bases are TGTGCCAGCAGCCAGGGACTAGGGCCCGAAGAGACCCAGTACTTC. Translation gives CASSQGLGPEETQYF. V is TRBV3-1 (or the pseudogene TRBV3-2) and J is TRBJ2-5; TRBD2 matches at 8 bases. Germline CDR1 LGHDT, CDR2 YNNKEL (reference sequence). This CDR3 contains 15 residues. V lost 3 bases and J lost 3; bases outside the gene matches: 6.

The rearrangement uses TRBV14 and TRBJ2-7, with 10 bases matching TRBD2. The CDR3 is made up of 13 amino acids. CDR1 is SGHDN and CDR2 is FVKESK in the germline V gene. V shed 3 bases, J shed 7 bases, and the junction held 3 bases outside the gene matches. CDR3 protein: CASSQGLAKEQYF. The CDR3 DNA sequence: TGTGCCAGCAGCCAGGGACTAGCGAAAGAGCAGTACTTC.

The V and J genes are TRBV30 and TRBJ1-2; D unresolved. Trimming took off 3 bases at V and 7 bases at J, with 9 bases between the two ends. Per the germline V gene, CDR1 is GTSNPN and CDR2 is SVGIG (reference sequence). The CDR3 loop spans 11 amino acids. Here the CDR3 DNA reads TGTGCCTGGAGCCTCACATCTGGCTACACCTTC. It specifies CAWSLTSGYTF.

V usage is TRBV12-3 or TRBV12-4 and J usage is TRBJ2-5; D is ambiguous. CDR3 length: 13 residues. Between the trimmed V and J ends, which lost 3 bases and 2 bases, there was a span of 7 bases. The CDR3 coding sequence is TGTGCCAGCAGTTTGGGCAGACAAGAGACCCAGTACTTC. It specifies CASSLGRQETQYF.

The chain carries TRBV3-1 (or the pseudogene TRBV3-2) and TRBJ2-6, with D maybe TRBD2 (5 bases). Trimming pared 5 bases from V and 2 bases from J, leaving 10 bases between. The germline CDR1 and CDR2 sequences are LGHDT and YNNKEL (reference sequence). There are 15 residues in the CDR3. DNA for the CDR3: TGTGCCAGCAGCTCCCCCGGGACTGGGGCCAACGTCCTGACTTTC. Its translation: CASSSPGTGANVLTF.

Concerning this clone: This may be a read error, as it is one base from a much larger clone. This sequence joins TRBV2 and TRBJ2-7, with TRBD1 identical over 7 bases. The CDR3 consists of 13 residues. Germline loops: CDR1 SNHLY, CDR2 FYNNEI. The J segment lost 3 bases and the V segment lost 6 bases, leaving 5 bases of the junction unmatched. CDR3 protein: CASSSGQVYEQYF. The CDR3 nucleotides are TGTGCCAGCAGCTCCGGACAGGTCTACGAGCAGTACTTC.

The chain links TRBV5-1 to TRBJ1-4, with D uncertain. The CDR3 covers 13 residues. V lost 0 bases and J 5 bases, leaving 5 bases between the germline ends. Per the germline V gene, CDR1 is SGHRS and CDR2 is YFSETQ. CDR3: CASSLGGNEKLFF. Written as DNA, the CDR3 is TGCGCCAGCAGCTTGGGCGGCAATGAAAAACTGTTTTTT. The entire variable domain, with the rest obtained from reference TRBV5-1 and TRBJ1-4, is as follows: KAGVTQTPRYLIKTRGQQVTLSCSPISGHRSVSWYQQTPGQGLQFLFEYFSETQRNKGNFPGRFSGRQFSNSRSEMNVSTLELGDSALYLCASSLGGNEKLFFGSGTQLSVL.

This clone was recorded only once. V usage is TRBV5-4 and J usage is TRBJ2-1; 7 bases map to TRBD2. The CDR3 spans 16 residues. Germline-derived CDR1 and CDR2 are SGHNT and YYREEE (reference sequence). V dropped 2 bases and J dropped 0; count of bases not matched to a gene: 5. The CDR3 DNA reads TGTGCCAGCAGCTTAGGAGCGGGGCTCTCCTACAATGAGCAGTTCTTC. It yields the protein CASSLGAGLSYNEQFF.

This clone was seen just once. V is TRBV6-5 and J is TRBJ2-7; 12 bases line up with TRBD2. The germline V gene encodes CDR1 MNHEY and CDR2 SVGAGI. J gave up 7 bases and V 3 bases, and 7 bases lay outside the gene matches. The CDR3 consists of 15 residues. CDR3 nucleotide sequence: TGTGCCAGCAGTTATTCTAGCGGGAGGGCCCGAGAGCAGTACTTC. Translation: CASSYSSGRAREQYF.

The chain combines TRBV7-6 with TRBJ2-2; D is unclear. The length of the CDR3 is 15 residues. CDR1 and CDR2 from the germline V gene are SGHVS and FNYEAQ. V was cut by 1 base and J by 6 bases, with 12 bases left in between. The CDR3 coding sequence is TGTGCCAGCAGCTTAGGGGCCCCTGGGTCCGGGGAGCTGTTTTTT. It encodes CASSLGAPGSGELFF.

The gene calls are TRBV27 and TRBJ1-6, with D uncertain. The CDR3 covers 14 residues. The V and J ends lost 0 bases and 7 bases respectively, with 7 bases between them. Germline CDR1 MNHEY, CDR2 SMNVEV (reference sequence). For the CDR3, the DNA is TGTGCCAGCAGTTTATCGAAAGAGAATTCACCCCTCCACTTT. Translation: CASSLSKENSPLHF.